A selection of T cell receptor beta chains follows, all from one sample in a study of blood T cell repertoires in COVID-19. Method: immunoSEQ multiplex PCR; TCRdb's copy keeps in-frame clones and lacks some. The sample has 150,000 to 200,000 clones; roughly 77% are singletons. The specimen sequenced was PBMCs or T cells enriched from blood (not recorded which). Source of these receptors: a woman aged 45-65 years with acute COVID-19. The CDR3 runs from the conserved cysteine through the conserved F or W. Fields, in order: V gene, D gene, clone size, J gene, CDR3 DNA, CDR3 protein. D genes are given only for firm matches. Clone size is stated in some rows and not others, as once, few, many or a class when expanded.

>TRBV7-9|NA|NA|TRBJ1-2
TGTGCCAGCAGCAACACCCTGGGGCAGAACCTCCTCTATGGCTACACCTTC
CASSNTLGQNLLYGYTF
>TRBV5-6|TRBD2|NA|TRBJ2-6
TGTGCCAGCGCGGGGGTTGCGGGGAGCTCTGGGGCCAACGTCCTGACTTTC
CASAGVAGSSGANVLTF
>TRBV28|NA|NA|TRBJ1-1
TGTGCCAGCCCGCCGGAGGCAGGCGCGGGGAACACTGAAGCTTTCTTT
CASPPEAGAGNTEAFF
>TRBV4-1|NA|NA|TRBJ1-1
TGCGCCAGCAGCCAAGCCCCCCAGGGGAGGGATGAAGCTTTCTTT
CASSQAPQGRDEAFF
>TRBV19|NA|NA|TRBJ2-6
TGTGCCAGTAAAGCAGGATCGATAAGCTCTGGGGCCAACGTCCTGACTTTC
CASKAGSISSGANVLTF
>TRBV6-6|NA|NA|TRBJ1-1
TGTGCCAGCAGATCAGGGTCCGGGAACACTGAAGCTTTCTTT
CASRSGSGNTEAFF
>TRBV7-2|TRBD2|few|TRBJ2-3
TGTGCCAGCAGCTTAGATGCGCTAGCGGGATACACAGATACGCAGTATTTT
CASSLDALAGYTDTQYF
>TRBV27|NA|NA|TRBJ2-3
TGTGCCAGCATCGGGGGAAGTAGCACAGATACGCAGTATTTT
CASIGGSSTDTQYF
>TRBV11-2|TRBD1|many|TRBJ1-4
TGTGCCAGCAGCCGATTCGGACAGGGAGACGCTAATGAAAAACTGTTTTTT
CASSRFGQGDANEKLFF
>TRBV9|TRBD2|NA|TRBJ2-5
TGTGCCAGCAGCGTAAGGGCGGGGGGGCCGGAGACCCAGTACTTC
CASSVRAGGPETQYF
>TRBV6-6|TRBD1|few|TRBJ2-1
TGTGCCAGCAGCCGAAACATAGGGACAGGGGGCTTGGATGAGCAGTTCTTC
CASSRNIGTGGLDEQFF
>TRBV2|TRBD2|NA|TRBJ2-2
TGTGCCAGCCTGGGGGCGGGGGGCTTCACCGGGGAGCTGTTTTTT
CASLGAGGFTGELFF
>TRBV6-2/TRBV6-3|TRBD2|NA|TRBJ2-3
TGTGCCAGCAGTTACCGGGGACTAGCGGGGGCCCCAAGGAGTCCGGATACGCAGTATTTT
CASSYRGLAGAPRSPDTQYF
>TRBV6-1|TRBD1|NA|TRBJ1-2
TGTGCCAGCAGTGAAGACAGGGGAGGCTATGGCTACACCTTC
CASSEDRGGYGYTF
>TRBV24-1|NA|NA|TRBJ2-6
TGTGCCACCCAAAGACAGTCTGGGGCCAACGTCCTGACTTTC
CATQRQSGANVLTF
>TRBV28|TRBD1|NA|TRBJ1-5
TGTGCCAGCAGTTTAGGGACAGGGACTCAGCCCCAGCATTTT
CASSLGTGTQPQHF
>TRBV7-9|NA|NA|TRBJ1-6
TGTGCCAGCAGCCCCTTTAATAATTCACCCCTCCACTTT
CASSPFNNSPLHF
>TRBV6-2/TRBV6-3|TRBD1|NA|TRBJ1-5
TGTGCCAGCAGTTATAAGGCGACAGGGGGCGCCCCGGGTGGTCAGCCCCAGCATTTT
CASSYKATGGAPGGQPQHF
>TRBV4-1|NA|NA|TRBJ1-3
TGCGCCAGCAGCCAAGAGGGCAGCCTGTGGACTGGAAACACCATATATTTT
CASSQEGSLWTGNTIYF
>TRBV6-6|NA|NA|TRBJ1-2
TGTGCCAGCGGGTTTTACGGTAACTATGACTACACCTTC
CASGFYGNYDYTF
>TRBV19|NA|few|TRBJ2-6
TGTGCCATCAGTAAATCTCAGGGGACTGGGGCCAACGTCCTGACTTTC
CAISKSQGTGANVLTF